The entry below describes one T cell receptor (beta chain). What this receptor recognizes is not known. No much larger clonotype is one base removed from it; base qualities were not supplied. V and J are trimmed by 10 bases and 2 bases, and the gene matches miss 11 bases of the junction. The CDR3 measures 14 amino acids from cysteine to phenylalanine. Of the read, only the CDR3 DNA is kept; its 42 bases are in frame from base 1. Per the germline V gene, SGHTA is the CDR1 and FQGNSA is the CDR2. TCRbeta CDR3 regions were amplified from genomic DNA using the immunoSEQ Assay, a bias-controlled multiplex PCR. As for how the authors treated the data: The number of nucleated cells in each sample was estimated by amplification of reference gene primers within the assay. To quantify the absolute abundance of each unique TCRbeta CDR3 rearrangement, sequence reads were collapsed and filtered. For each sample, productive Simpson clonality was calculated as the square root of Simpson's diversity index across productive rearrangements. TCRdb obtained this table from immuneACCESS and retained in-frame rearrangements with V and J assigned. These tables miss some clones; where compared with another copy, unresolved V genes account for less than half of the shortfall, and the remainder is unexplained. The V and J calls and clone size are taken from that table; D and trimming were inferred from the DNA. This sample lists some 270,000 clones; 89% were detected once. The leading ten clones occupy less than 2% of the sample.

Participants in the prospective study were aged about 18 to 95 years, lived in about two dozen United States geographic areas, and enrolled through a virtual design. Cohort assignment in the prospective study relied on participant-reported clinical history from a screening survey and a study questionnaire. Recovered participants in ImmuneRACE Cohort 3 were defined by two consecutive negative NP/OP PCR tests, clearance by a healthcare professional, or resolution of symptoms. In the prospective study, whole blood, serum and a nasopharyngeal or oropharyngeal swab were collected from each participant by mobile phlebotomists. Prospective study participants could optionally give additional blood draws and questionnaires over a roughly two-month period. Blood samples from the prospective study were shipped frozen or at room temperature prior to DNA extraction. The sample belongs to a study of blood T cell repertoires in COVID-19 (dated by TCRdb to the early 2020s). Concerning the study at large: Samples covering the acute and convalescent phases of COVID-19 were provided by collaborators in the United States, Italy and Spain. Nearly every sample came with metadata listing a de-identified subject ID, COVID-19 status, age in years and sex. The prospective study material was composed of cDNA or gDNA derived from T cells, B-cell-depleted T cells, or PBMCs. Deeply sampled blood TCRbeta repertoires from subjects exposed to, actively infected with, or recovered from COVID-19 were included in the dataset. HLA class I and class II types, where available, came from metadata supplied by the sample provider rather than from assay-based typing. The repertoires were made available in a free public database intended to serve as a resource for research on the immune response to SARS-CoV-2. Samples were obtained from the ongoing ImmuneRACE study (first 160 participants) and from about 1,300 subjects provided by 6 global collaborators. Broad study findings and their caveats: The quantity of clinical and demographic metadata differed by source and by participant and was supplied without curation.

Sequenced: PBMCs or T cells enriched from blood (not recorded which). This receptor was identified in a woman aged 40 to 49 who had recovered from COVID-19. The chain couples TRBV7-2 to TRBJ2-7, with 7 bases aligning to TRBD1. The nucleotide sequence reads TGTGCCATAGTCTCGCTACAGGGGACCTACGAGCAGTACTTC. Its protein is CAIVSLQGTYEQYF.